The T cell receptor (beta chain) described here comes from a study of vaccination effects on CD4 cells after COVID-19. Antigen-specific CD4+ T cells were expanded with viral peptide pools in the ViraFEST assay before sequencing. It was after approximately 10 days of culture that CD4+ T cells were isolated. Participants were given two doses of BNT162b2 or mRNA-1273 vaccine. It was on days 3 and 7 that half the medium was replaced with IL-2 medium. This clone occurred a few times. The antigen is not known. Some clones are missing from TCRdb's copy, which holds only in-frame ones; the method was immunoSEQ multiplex PCR. The sample carries around 30,000 clones, around 79% recorded once. General study findings and limits: After vaccination, at late timepoints, clones induced by infection and by vaccine contracted markedly.

The TCR was taken from a human donor who received a COVID-19 vaccine. Sequenced material: CD4+ T cells from PBMCs cultured with HCoV-NL63 spike peptides, taken after COVID-19 vaccination.

CDR3 nucleotides: TGCGCCAGCAGCCATCAACTCCGGGGGGCTCACTACGAGCAGTACTTC. Translated: CASSHQLRGAHYEQYF. The chain carries TRBV4-1 and TRBJ2-7, with a weak D call TRBD2 (7 bases). The CDR3 sequence is 16 residues long. Germline V gene lookup returns CDR1 MGHRA and CDR2 YSYEKL. V was trimmed by 3 bases and J by 3 bases, leaving 18 bases between them.